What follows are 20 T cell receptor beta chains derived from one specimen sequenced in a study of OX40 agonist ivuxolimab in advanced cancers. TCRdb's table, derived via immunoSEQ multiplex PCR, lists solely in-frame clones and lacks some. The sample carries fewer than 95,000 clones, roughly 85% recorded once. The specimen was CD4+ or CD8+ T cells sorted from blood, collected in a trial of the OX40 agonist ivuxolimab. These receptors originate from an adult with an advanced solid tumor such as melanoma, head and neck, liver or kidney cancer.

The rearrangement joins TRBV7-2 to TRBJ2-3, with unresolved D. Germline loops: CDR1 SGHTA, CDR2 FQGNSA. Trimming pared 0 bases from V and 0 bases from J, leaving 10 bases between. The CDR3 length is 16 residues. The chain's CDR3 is CASSLAGFLSTDTQYF. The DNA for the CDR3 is TGTGCCAGCAGCTTAGCCGGCTTCCTTAGCACAGATACGCAGTATTTT.

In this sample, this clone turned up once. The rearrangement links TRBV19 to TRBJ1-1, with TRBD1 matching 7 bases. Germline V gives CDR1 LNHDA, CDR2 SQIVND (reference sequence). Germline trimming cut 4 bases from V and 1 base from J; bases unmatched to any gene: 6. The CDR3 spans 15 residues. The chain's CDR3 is CASSSPRQGNTEAFF. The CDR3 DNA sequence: TGTGCCAGTAGTAGCCCCCGACAGGGGAACACTGAAGCTTTCTTT. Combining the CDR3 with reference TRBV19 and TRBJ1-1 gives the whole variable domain DGGITQSPKYLFRKEGQNVTLSCEQNLNHDAMYWYRQDPGQGLRLIYYSQIVNDFQKGDIAEGYSVSREKKESFPLTVTSAQKNPTAFYLCASSSPRQGNTEAFFGQGTRLTVV.

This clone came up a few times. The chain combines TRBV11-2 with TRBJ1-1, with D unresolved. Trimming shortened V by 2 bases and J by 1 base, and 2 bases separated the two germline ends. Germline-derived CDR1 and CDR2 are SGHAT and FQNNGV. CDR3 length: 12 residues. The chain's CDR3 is CASSLWNTEAFF. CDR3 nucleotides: TGTGCCAGCAGCTTATGGAACACTGAAGCTTTCTTT.

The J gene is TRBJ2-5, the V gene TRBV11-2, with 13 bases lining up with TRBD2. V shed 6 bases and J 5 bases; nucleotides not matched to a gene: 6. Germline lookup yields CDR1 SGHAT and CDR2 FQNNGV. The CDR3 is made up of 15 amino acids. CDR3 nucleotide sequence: TGTGCCAGCAGGGAGACTAGCGGGGGGCTGGAGACCCAGTACTTC. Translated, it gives CASRETSGGLETQYF.

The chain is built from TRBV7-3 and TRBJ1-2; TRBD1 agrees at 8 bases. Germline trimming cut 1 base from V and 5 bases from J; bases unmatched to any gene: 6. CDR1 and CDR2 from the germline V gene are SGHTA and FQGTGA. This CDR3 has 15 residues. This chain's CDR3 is CASSLMQGAEYGYTF. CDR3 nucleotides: TGTGCCAGCAGCTTAATGCAGGGGGCGGAGTATGGCTACACCTTC.

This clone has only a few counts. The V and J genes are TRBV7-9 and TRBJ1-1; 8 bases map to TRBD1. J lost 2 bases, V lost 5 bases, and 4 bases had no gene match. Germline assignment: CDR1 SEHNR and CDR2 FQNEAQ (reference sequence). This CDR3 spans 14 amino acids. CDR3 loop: CASSLGQGNTEAFF. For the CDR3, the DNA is TGTGCCAGCAGCCTTGGACAGGGCAACACTGAAGCTTTCTTT.

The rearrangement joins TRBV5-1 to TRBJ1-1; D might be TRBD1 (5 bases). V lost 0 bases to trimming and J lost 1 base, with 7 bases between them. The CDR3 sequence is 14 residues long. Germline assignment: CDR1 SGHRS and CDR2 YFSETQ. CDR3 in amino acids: CASSLVGTNTEAFF. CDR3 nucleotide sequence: TGCGCCAGCAGCTTGGTCGGGACGAACACTGAAGCTTTCTTT.

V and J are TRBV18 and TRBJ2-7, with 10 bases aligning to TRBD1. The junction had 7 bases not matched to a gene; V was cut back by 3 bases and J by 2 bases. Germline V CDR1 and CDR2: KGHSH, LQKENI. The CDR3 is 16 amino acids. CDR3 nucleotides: TGTGCCAGCTCACCCCCGGCCGGACAGGGGGCCTACGAGCAGTACTTC. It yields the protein CASSPPAGQGAYEQYF.

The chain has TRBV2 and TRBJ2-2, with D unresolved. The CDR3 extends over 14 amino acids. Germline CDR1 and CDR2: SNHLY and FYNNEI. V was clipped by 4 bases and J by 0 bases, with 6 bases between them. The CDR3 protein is CASSGSSNTGELFF. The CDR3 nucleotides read TGTGCCAGCAGTGGTTCTTCGAACACCGGGGAGCTGTTTTTT. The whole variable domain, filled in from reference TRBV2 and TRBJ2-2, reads EPEVTQTPSHQVTQMGQEVILRCVPISNHLYFYWYRQILGQKVEFLVSFYNNEISEKSEIFDDQFSVERPDGSNFTLKIRSTKLEDSAMYFCASSGSSNTGELFFGEGSRLTVL.

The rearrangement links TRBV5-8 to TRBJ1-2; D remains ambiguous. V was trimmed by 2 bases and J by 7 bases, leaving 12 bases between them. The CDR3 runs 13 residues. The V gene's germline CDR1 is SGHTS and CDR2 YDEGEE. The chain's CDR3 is CASSFPGSIGYTF. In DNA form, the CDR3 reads TGTGCCAGCAGCTTTCCGGGTTCTATTGGCTACACCTTC.

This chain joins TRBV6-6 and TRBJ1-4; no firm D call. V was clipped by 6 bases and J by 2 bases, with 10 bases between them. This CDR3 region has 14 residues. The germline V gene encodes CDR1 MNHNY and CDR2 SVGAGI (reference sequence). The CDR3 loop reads CASSQEKTNEKLFF. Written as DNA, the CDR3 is TGTGCCAGCAGCCAGGAGAAGACTAATGAAAAACTGTTTTTT.

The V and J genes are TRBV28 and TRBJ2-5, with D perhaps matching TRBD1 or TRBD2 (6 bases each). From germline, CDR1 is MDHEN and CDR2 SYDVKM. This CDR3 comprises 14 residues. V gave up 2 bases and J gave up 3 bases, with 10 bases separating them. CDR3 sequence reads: CASSLRGVKETQYF. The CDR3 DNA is TGTGCCAGCAGTTTAAGGGGGGTGAAAGAGACCCAGTACTTC.

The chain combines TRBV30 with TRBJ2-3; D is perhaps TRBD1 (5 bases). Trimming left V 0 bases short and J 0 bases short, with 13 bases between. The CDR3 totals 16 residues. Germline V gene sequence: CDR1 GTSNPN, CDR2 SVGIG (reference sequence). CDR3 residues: CAWSVIPGRSTDTQYF. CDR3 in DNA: TGTGCCTGGAGTGTAATCCCAGGGCGTAGCACAGATACGCAGTATTTT.

Here the CDR3 reads CASSSGTGGHNYEQYF. CDR3 coding DNA: TGCGCCAGCAGCTCGGGGACAGGGGGACACAACTACGAGCAGTACTTC. The chain combines TRBV5-1 with TRBJ2-7; 11 bases are shared with TRBD1. CDR1 and CDR2 (germline): SGHRS, YFSETQ. The CDR3 length is 16 residues. V shed 3 bases, J shed 3 bases, and the junction held 8 bases outside the gene matches.

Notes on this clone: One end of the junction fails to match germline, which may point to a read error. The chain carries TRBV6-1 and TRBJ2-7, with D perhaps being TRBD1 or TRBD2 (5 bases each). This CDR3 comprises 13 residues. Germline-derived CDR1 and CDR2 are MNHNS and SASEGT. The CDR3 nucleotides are TGCTCACTTGGGACGGACCTTTCCTACGAGCAGTACTTC. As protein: CSLGTDLSYEQYF.

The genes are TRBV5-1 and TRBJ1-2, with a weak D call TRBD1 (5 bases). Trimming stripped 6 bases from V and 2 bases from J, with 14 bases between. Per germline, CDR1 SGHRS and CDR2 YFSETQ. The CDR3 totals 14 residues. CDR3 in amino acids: CASKSPQGNYGYTF. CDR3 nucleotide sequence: TGCGCCAGCAAGTCTCCCCAGGGAAACTATGGCTACACCTTC.

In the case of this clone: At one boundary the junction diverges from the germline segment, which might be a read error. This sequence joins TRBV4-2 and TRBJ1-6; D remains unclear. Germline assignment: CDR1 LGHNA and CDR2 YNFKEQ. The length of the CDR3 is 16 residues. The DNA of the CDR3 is TGTGCCAGCAGACAAGGGTCCAGCCTTTATAATTCACCCCTCCACTTT. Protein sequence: CASRQGSSLYNSPLHF.

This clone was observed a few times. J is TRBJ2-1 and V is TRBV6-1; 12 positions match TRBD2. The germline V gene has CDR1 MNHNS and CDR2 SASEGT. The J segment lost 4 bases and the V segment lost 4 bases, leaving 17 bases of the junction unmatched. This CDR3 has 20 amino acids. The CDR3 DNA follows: TGTGCCAGCAGTGGCCTCCCCGGGCTAGCGGGGGGGGCGCGGTACAATGAGCAGTTCTTC. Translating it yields CASSGLPGLAGGARYNEQFF.

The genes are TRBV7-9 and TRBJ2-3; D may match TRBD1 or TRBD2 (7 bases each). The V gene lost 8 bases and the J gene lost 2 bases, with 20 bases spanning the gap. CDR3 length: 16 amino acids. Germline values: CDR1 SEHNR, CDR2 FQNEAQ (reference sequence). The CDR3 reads CASQSRGGVPTDTQYF. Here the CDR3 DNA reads TGTGCCAGCCAATCCAGGGGGGGCGTACCCACAGATACGCAGTATTTT.

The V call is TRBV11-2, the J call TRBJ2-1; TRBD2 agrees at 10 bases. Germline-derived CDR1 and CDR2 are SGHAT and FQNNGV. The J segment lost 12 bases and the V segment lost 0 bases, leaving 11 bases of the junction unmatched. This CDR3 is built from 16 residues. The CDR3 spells CASSLEAGGPERAQFF. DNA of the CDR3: TGTGCCAGCAGCTTAGAAGCGGGGGGGCCTGAACGTGCGCAGTTCTTC.